Listed below are T cell receptor beta chains from one sample, sequenced in a study of monozygotic twins with inflammatory bowel disease. After re-calling the 5' RACE reads, TCRdb lists one entry per CDR3 protein, DNA absent. The specimen's table records 150,000 to 200,000 distinct CDR3 sequences. Specimen: blood. All receptors come from a human donor with ulcerative colitis or Crohn's disease, or a healthy co-twin of an affected twin (not recorded which). Both conserved end residues are part of each CDR3.

V	J	CDR3
TRBV11-2	TRBJ2-2	CASSLLRDGELFF
TRBV27	TRBJ2-7	CASSTRTSSSYEQYF
TRBV15	TRBJ2-2	CATSSRAGWFGELFF
TRBV3-1	TRBJ1-2	CASSQDLNGGYTF
TRBV29-1	TRBJ2-7	CSVRDSWTEQYF
TRBV7-6	TRBJ2-5	CASSLEGFLRETQYF
TRBV27	TRBJ2-3	CASSPSDGDTQYF
TRBV9	TRBJ2-7	CASSATSRQDYEQYF
TRBV14	TRBJ2-1	CASSLTPGLAVYNEQFF
TRBV7-2	TRBJ2-7	CASSLAGQLYEQYF
TRBV24-1	TRBJ2-1	CATSGPSYNEQFF
TRBV24-1	TRBJ2-7	CATSDPSGSDEQYF
TRBV5-1	TRBJ1-3	CASSQSPQSSGNTIYF
TRBV28	TRBJ2-1	CASSSSAGNEQFF
TRBV7-9	TRBJ1-4	CASSIRTVEKLFF
TRBV13	TRBJ2-7	CASSSKRGRVEQYF
TRBV7-3	TRBJ2-3	CASSLMAASGKNTQYF
TRBV5-1	TRBJ1-4	CASKQTGQNEKLFF
TRBV20-1	TRBJ2-5	CSHSGGLETQYF
TRBV6-6	TRBJ1-1	CASSYLTRNTEAFF
TRBV7-2	TRBJ1-1	CASSLQPGGLFTEAFF
TRBV12-3/TRBV12-4	TRBJ1-1	CASSPRQGYTEAFF
TRBV9	TRBJ2-1	CASGPGGSYNEQFF
TRBV6-5	TRBJ1-5	CASINLGSPRPQHF
TRBV9	TRBJ2-1	CASSPSLAPLDEQFF
TRBV20-1	TRBJ2-5	CSARTGGQETQYF
TRBV30	TRBJ2-7	CAWRDGSYEQYF
TRBV20-1	TRBJ1-5	CSAVWGGNQPQHF
TRBV5-1	TRBJ2-1	CASTLGSGREQFF
TRBV7-9	TRBJ2-7	CASSSSRQGARYEQYF
TRBV11-2	TRBJ2-3	CASSFFLGGGTDTQYF